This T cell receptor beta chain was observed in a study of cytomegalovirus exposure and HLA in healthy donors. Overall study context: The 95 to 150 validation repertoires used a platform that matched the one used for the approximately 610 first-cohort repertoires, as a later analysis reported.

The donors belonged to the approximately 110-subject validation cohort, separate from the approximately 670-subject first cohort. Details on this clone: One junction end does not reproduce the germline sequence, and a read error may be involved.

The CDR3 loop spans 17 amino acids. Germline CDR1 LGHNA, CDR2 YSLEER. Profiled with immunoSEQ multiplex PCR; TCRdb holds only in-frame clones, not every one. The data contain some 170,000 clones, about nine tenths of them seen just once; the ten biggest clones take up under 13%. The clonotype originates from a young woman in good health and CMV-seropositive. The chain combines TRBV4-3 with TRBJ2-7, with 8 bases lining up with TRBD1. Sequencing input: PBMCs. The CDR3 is CASSQALAGQASFEQYF. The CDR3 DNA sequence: TGCGCCAGCAGCCAAGCGCTCGCGGGACAGGCTTCCTTCGAGCAGTACTTC.